The source of this T cell receptor (beta chain) is a study of glioma-infiltrating T cells. Study results and caveats: Very few CDR3 sequences were shared between tissue and blood. Gliomas, especially low-grade, showed above-expected tissue-blood divergence; non-neoplastic patients showed below.

This clonotype was found many times. Antigen: not known. The iRepertoire nested amplicon-rescue multiplex PCR amplified TCR alpha and beta CDR3s from RNA. Input was roughly 85-400 ng of tissue mRNA or PBMC total RNA. TCRdb re-derived calls from the multiplex PCR reads in MiXCR, one entry per CDR3 protein. The table lists 90,000 to 110,000 distinct CDR3 sequences, 20% to 30% of them singletons. Germline V gives CDR1 MGHRA, CDR2 YSYEKL. This CDR3 comprises 17 residues. V shed 4 bases, J shed 4 bases, and the junction held 16 bases outside the gene matches. The source is a human donor with low-grade glioma or glioblastoma, undergoing nonglioma brain surgery, or in good health (not recorded which). The chain joins TRBV4-1 to TRBJ2-7; 7 bases fit TRBD1. What was sequenced was glioma tissue, nonneoplastic brain tissue, or PBMCs (not recorded which). The CDR3 region has the DNA TGCGCCAGCAGCCTCCTTAAAACGGGACAGAGTTTTTACGAGCAGTACTTC. Its translation is CASSLLKTGQSFYEQYF.